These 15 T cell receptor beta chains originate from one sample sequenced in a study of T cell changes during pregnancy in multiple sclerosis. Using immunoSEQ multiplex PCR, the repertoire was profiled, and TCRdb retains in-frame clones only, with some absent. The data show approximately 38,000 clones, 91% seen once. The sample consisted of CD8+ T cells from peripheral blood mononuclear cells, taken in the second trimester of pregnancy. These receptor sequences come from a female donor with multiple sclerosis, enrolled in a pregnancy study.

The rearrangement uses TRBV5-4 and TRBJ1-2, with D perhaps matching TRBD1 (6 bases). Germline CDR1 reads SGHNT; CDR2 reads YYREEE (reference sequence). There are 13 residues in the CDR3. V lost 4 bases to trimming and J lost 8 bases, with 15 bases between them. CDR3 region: CASSTSGVRGYTF. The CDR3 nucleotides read TGTGCCAGCAGCACCTCAGGGGTACGGGGCTACACCTTC. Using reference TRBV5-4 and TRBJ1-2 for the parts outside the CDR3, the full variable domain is ETGVTQSPTHLIKTRGQQVTLRCSSQSGHNTVSWYQQALGQGPQFIFQYYREEENGRGNFPPRFSGLQFPNYSSELNVNALELDDSALYLCASSTSGVRGYTFGSGTRLTVV.

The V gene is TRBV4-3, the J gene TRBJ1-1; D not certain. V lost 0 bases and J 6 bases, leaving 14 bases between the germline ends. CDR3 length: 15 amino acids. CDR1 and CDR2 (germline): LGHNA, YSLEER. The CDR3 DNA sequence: TGCGCCAGCAGCCAAGAGTTAGGAAGCGGTGCTGAAGCTTTCTTT. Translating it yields CASSQELGSGAEAFF.

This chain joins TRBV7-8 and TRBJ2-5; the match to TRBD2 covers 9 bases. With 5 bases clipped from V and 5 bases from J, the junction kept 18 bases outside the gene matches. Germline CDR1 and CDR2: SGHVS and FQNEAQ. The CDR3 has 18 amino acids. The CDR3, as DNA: TGTGCCAGCAGCCCGATTGAGTTCGCGGGAGGGCCGAGTGAGACCCAGTACTTC. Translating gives CASSPIEFAGGPSETQYF.

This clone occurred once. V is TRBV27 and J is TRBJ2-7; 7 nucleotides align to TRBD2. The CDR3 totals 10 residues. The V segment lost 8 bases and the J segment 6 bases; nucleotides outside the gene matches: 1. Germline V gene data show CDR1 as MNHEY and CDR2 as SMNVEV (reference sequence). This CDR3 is CASGGGEQYF. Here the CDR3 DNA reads TGTGCCAGCGGCGGGGGCGAGCAGTACTTC.

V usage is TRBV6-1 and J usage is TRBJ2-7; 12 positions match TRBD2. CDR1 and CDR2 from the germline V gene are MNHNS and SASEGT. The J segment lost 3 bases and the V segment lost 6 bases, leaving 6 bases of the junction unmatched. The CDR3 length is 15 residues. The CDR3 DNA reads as TGTGCCAGCAGCCGGACTAGCGGGATGGGCTACGAGCAGTACTTC. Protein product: CASSRTSGMGYEQYF.

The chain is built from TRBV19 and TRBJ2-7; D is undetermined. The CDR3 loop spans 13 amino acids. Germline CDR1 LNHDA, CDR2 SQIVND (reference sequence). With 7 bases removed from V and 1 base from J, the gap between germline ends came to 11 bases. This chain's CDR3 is CASIGRESYEQYF. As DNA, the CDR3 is TGTGCCAGTATCGGTCGTGAATCCTACGAGCAGTACTTC.

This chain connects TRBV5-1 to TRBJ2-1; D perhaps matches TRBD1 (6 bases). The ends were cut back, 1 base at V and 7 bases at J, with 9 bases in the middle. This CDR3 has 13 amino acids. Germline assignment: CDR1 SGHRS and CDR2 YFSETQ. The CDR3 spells CASSLSQGNEQFF. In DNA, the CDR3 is TGCGCCAGCAGCTTGTCACAGGGAAATGAGCAGTTCTTC.

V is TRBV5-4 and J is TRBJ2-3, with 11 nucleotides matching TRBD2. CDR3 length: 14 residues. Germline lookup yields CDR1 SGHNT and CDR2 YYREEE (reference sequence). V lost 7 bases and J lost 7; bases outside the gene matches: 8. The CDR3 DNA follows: TGTGCCAGCGTCACTAGCGGGGGCCCCAATACGCAGTATTTT. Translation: CASVTSGGPNTQYF.

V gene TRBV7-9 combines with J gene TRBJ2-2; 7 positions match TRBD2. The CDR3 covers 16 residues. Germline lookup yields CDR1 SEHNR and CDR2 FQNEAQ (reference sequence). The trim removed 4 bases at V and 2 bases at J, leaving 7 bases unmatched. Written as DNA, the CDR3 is TGTGCCAGCAGCTCCCCGGGACTACTAAACACCGGGGAGCTGTTTTTT. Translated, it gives CASSSPGLLNTGELFF.

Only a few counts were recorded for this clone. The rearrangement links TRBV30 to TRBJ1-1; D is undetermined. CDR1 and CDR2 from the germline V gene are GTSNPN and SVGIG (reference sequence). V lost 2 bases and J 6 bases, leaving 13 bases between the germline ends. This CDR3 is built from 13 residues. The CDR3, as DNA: TGTGCCTGGAGTTCAGAAGAAGTGGCTGAAGCTTTCTTT. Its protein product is CAWSSEEVAEAFF.

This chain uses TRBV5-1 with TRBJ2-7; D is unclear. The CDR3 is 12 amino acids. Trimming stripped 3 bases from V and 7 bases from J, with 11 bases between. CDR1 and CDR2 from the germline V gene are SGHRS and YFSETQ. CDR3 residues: CASSSSFREQYF. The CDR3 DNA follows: TGCGCCAGCAGCTCCTCTTTCCGGGAGCAGTACTTC.

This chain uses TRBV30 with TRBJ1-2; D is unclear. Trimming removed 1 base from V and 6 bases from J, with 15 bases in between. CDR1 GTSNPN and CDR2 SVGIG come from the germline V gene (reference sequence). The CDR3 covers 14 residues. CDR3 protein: CAWSGEGRRNGYTF. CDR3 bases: TGTGCCTGGAGTGGAGAAGGGAGGAGGAATGGCTACACCTTC. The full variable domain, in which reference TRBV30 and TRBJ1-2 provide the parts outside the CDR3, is SQTIHQWPATLVQPVGSPLSLECTVEGTSNPNLYWYRQAAGRGLQLLFYSVGIGQISSEVPQNLSASRPQDRQFILSSKKLLLSDSGFYLCAWSGEGRRNGYTFGSGTRLTVV.

The CDR3 bases are TGTGCCAGCAGTTACGGCGGGGGGGACACAGATACGCAGTATTTT. It specifies CASSYGGGDTDTQYF. The chain has TRBV6-5 and TRBJ2-3; 9 nucleotides align to TRBD2. V gave up 2 bases and J gave up 2 bases; unmatched junction bases: 2. The CDR3 spans 15 residues. The germline V gene has CDR1 MNHEY and CDR2 SVGAGI.

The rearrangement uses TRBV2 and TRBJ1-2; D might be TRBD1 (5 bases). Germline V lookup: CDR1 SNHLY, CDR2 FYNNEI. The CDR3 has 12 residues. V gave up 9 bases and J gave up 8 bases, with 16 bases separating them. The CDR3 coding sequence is TGTGCCAGAAGAGCAGGGTTACGGGGCTACACCTTC. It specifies CARRAGLRGYTF.

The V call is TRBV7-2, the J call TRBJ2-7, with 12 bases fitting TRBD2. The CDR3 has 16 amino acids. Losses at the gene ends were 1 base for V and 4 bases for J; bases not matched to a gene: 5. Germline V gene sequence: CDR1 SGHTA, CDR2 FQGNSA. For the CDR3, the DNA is TGTGCCAGCAGCTTAGGACTAGCGGGAGATAATTACGAGCAGTACTTC. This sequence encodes CASSLGLAGDNYEQYF.